Sequencing of this T cell receptor beta chain was carried out in a study of blood T cell repertoires in COVID-19 (dated by TCRdb to about 2020). With respect to the entire study: The collaborator samples originated in the United States, Italy and Spain and spanned the acute and convalescent phases of COVID-19. The material from the prospective study consisted of cDNA or gDNA derived from T cells, B-cell-depleted T cells, or PBMCs. Subjects who had been exposed to COVID-19, were actively infected with it, or had recovered from it provided the deeply sampled blood TCRbeta repertoires that made up the dataset. A freely available public database, intended as a resource for researchers studying the immune response to SARS-CoV-2, is where the repertoires were released. Samples were obtained from the ongoing ImmuneRACE study (first 160 participants) and from approximately 1,200 subjects provided by 6 global collaborators. The sample metadata nearly always contained a de-identified subject ID, COVID-19 status, age in years and sex. Where available, HLA class I and class II types were taken from metadata supplied by the sample provider and were not determined by assay-based typing.

TCRbeta CDR3 regions were amplified from genomic DNA using the immunoSEQ Assay, a bias-controlled multiplex PCR. Regarding the original processing steps: The number of nucleated cells in each sample was estimated by amplification of reference gene primers within the assay. To quantify the absolute abundance of each unique TCRbeta CDR3 rearrangement, sequence reads were collapsed and filtered. For each sample, productive Simpson clonality was calculated by taking the square root of Simpson's diversity index across productive rearrangements. In TCRdb, the immuneACCESS table is reduced to in-frame sequences with V and J assigned. These tables do not hold every clone; where another copy was compared, an unresolved V gene accounts for under half, and the others remain unexplained. V, J and clone size were drawn from that table, and D and trimming were deduced from the DNA. Present in this sample are 18,000 or so clones, 91% of which were seen just once. Less than 9.5% of the sample rests with the top ten.

Findings and caveats that apply to the study as a whole: Clinical and demographic metadata were provided uncurated, with the amount varying by source and participant.

Trimming removed 2 bases from V and 9 bases from J, leaving 19 bases between the germline ends. Inclusive of the bounding cysteine and phenylalanine, the CDR3 is 15 residues long. Only the CDR3 part of the read is kept: 45 bases, read in frame from the first base. Via the germline V gene, CDR1 is LGHNT and CDR2 FRNRAP. Collaborating institutions collected whole blood in K2EDTA tubes following their own protocols. For TCRbeta analysis, collaborators shipped samples as frozen whole blood, isolated PBMCs, or DNA extracted from either of those sample types. As concerns this clone: Its antigen is not yet known. No base-level quality is on record; no much larger clone is a single base apart.

The TCR sequence derives from a human donor in a cohort sampled during active COVID-19. Sequenced input: peripheral blood. Recombination linked TRBV12-5 to TRBJ2-5, and perhaps TRBD1 as D gene, on 7 matching bases. The bases read TGTGCTAGTGGTTTGCCGACAGGGAGGTCTAGGGCCCAGTACTTC. Translation gives CASGLPTGRSRAQYF.